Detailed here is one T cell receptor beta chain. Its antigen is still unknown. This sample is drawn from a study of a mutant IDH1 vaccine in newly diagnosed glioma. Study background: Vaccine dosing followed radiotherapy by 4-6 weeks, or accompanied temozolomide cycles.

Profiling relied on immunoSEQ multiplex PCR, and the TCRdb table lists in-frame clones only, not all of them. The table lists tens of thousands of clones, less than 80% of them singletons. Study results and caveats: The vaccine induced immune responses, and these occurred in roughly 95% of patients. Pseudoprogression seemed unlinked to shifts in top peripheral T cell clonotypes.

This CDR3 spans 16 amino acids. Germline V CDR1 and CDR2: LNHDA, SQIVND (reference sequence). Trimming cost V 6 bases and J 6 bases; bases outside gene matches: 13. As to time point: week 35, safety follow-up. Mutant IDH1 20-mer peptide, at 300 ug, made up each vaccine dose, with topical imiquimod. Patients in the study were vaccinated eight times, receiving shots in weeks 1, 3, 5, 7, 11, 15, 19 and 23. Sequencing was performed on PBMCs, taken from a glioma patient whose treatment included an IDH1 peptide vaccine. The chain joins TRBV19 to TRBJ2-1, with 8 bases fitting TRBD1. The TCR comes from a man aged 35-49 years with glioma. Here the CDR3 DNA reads TGTGCCAGTAGCGACTTAACAGGACAGGGTAGCAATGAGCAGTTCTTC. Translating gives CASSDLTGQGSNEQFF.